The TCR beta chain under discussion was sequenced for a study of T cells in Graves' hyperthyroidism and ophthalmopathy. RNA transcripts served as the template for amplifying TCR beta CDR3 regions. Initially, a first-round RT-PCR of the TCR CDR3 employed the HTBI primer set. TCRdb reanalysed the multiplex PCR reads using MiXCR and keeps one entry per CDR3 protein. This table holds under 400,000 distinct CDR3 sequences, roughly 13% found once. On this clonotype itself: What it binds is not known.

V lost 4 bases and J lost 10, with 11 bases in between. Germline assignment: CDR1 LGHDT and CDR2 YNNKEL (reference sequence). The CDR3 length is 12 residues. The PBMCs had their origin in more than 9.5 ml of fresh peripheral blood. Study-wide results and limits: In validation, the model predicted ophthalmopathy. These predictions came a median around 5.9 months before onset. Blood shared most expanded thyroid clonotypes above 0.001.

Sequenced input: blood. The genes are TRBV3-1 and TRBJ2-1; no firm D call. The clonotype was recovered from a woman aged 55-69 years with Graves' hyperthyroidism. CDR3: CASSRSTHEQFF. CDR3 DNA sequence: TGTGCCAGCAGCCGCTCGACCCACGAGCAGTTCTTC.